This entry features one TCR beta chain sequence. The data derive from a study of T cells after somatic rescue of genetic block. Measured with immunoSEQ multiplex PCR; TCRdb has only the in-frame clones, and not every one. The sample lists 85,000 to 100,000 clones; around 90% were seen once. Germline lookup yields CDR1 MNHEY and CDR2 SMNVEV (reference sequence). This CDR3 has 13 residues. V was pared by 3 bases and J by 9 bases, with 9 bases between. Source material: peripheral blood mononuclear cells (PBMCs). The receptor comes from a woman younger than 30. V and J are TRBV27 and TRBJ1-6; weak D call: TRBD1 (5 bases). CDR3 DNA: TGTGCCAGCAGTTTGGGGGGTCTTTCACCCCTCCACTTT. Amino acid sequence: CASSLGGLSPLHF.